This T cell receptor (beta chain) was sequenced in a study of CD8+CD57+ T cells in acquired aplastic anemia. In the study overall: Sorted CD4+ and CD8+ cells gave a mean 3.2 ug DNA, range roughly 0.2 to 27.4 ug.

CDR3 and TCR beta VDJ profiling relied on genomic DNA as the template. From the reads, TCRdb called clonotypes with MiXCR, one entry per CDR3 protein. The table records 150,000 to 200,000 distinct CDR3 sequences, less than 65% of them present only once. With regard to this clonotype: Its cognate antigen is unknown.

The study's findings and limits: Patients and controls shared twenty-nine CD8+ CDR3 sequences, highly expressed in patients.

All patients picked for sequencing had shown, by flow cytometry, an expansion of CD8+CD57+ cells. With 1 base removed from V and 1 base from J, the gap between germline ends came to 10 bases. The CDR3 contains 16 residues. Germline loops: CDR1 MGHDK, CDR2 SYGVNS. The specimen sequenced was sorted CD4+, CD8+, or CD8+CD57+ T cells (not recorded which) from PBMCs. The origin of this receptor is a human donor with aplastic anemia. This rearrangement joins TRBV25-1 to TRBJ2-2; D is ambiguous. CDR3 bases: TGTGCCAGCAGTGAATTTGAGGATTTGAACACCGGGGAGCTGTTTTTT. Translated, it gives CASSEFEDLNTGELFF.